This T cell receptor beta chain was documented in a study of CD8+ T cells in alopecia areata. As for the study in general: The study gave treated patients oral tofacitinib at 5 to 10 mg twice daily. Whole-study results and caveats: Many expanded lesional clones persisted during tofacitinib (in both scalp and blood).

Noted treatment: oral pan-JAK inhibitor, 5-10 mg twice daily. Peripheral blood and lesional scalp punch biopsies were taken from alopecia areata patients. Germline CDR1 and CDR2: MNHEY and SVGAGI. CDR3 length equals 14 residues. V dropped 4 bases and J dropped 8; count of bases not matched to a gene: 8. cDNA reverse transcribed from extracted RNA served as the sequencing template. The repertoire was sequenced with immunoSEQ multiplex PCR; TCRdb's copy has only in-frame clones and lacks some. The sample has roughly 200,000 clones, around 50% seen once. Regarding this clone: The target antigen is unknown.

The rearrangement joins TRBV6-5 to TRBJ2-3; TRBD1 matches 8 bases. Sequenced material: CD8+ T cells sorted from blood, taken at week 24, from a patient treated with tofacitinib. The clonotype was recovered from a human donor with alopecia areata. CDR3 region: CASSSDRELRTQYF. The CDR3, as DNA: TGTGCCAGCAGTTCGGACAGGGAATTGCGTACGCAGTATTTT.